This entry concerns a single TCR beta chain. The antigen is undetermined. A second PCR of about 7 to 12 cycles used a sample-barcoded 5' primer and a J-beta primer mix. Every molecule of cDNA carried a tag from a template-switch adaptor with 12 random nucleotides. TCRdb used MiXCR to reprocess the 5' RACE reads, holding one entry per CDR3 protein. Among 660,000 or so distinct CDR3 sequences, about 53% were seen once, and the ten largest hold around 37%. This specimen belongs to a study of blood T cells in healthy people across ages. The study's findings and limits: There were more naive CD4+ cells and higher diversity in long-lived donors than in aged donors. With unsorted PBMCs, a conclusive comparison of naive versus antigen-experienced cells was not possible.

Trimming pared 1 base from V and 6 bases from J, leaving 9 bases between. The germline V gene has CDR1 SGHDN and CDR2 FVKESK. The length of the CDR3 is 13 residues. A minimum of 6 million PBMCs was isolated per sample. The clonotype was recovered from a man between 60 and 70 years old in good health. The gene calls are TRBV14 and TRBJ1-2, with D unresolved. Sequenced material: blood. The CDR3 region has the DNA TGTGCCAGCAGCCAAGGCTTATGGGATGGCTACACCTTC. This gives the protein CASSQGLWDGYTF.